Each of the 31 T cell receptor beta chains below was sequenced from the same sample in a study of T cells in women clearing cervical HPV infection. Some clones are missing from TCRdb's copy, which holds only in-frame ones; the method was immunoSEQ multiplex PCR. Recorded here are approximately 44,000 clones; the top ten clones represent around 7.6%. The sample comprised blood buffy coat. The receptors come from a woman between 18 and 70 years old with a cervical HPV16 infection that either progressed to CIN3+ or cleared (not recorded which).

With regard to this clone: The read stops 3 residues short of the end of the CDR3; the missing end is completed from the germline J gene. The V gene is TRBV29-1, the J gene TRBJ2-3, with TRBD2 matching 8 bases. CDR1 and CDR2 (germline): SQVTM, ANQGSEA. V dropped 6 bases and J dropped 8; count of bases not matched to a gene: 4. This CDR3 is built from 11 residues. Partial CDR3 DNA: TGCAGCGTCGGGACTAGAGGTACG. Protein: CSVGTRGT. The entire CDR3 protein is CSVGTRGTQYF.

As concerns this clone: From the germline J gene comes the end of the CDR3, since the read stops 3 residues before it. V and J are TRBV5-6 and TRBJ2-5; 12 bases are a match to TRBD1. The germline V gene has CDR1 SGHDT and CDR2 YYEEEE. The V gene end was trimmed by 4 bases and the J gene end by 5 bases; junction bases not matched to a gene: 6. This CDR3 comprises 15 residues. The DNA read from the CDR3 is TGTGCCAGCAGCGGGACAGGGGGCGCGGAGGAGACC. Translation gives CASSGTGGAEET. The entire CDR3 protein reads CASSGTGGAEETQYF.

Points on this clone: The CDR3 is cut off 3 residues early in the read; its end comes from the germline J gene. The chain uses TRBV6-1 and TRBJ2-7; 7 nucleotides align to TRBD1. Germline V gene data show CDR1 as MNHNS and CDR2 as SASEGT. V lost 2 bases, J lost 2 bases, and 6 bases stayed unmatched. This CDR3 has 15 amino acids. CDR3 residues: CASSEWKDRPYEQYF. The DNA read from the CDR3 is TGTGCCAGCAGTGAATGGAAGGACAGGCCCTACGAG.

As for this clone: The read stops 3 residues short of the end of the CDR3; the missing end is completed from the germline J gene. This sequence joins TRBV7-6 and TRBJ1-1, with 9 bases matching TRBD1. V shed 4 bases, J shed 5 bases, and the junction held 5 bases outside the gene matches. The CDR3 sequence is 14 residues long. Germline V gene lookup returns CDR1 SGHVS and CDR2 FNYEAQ. CDR3: CASSSRDRDTEAFF. The CDR3 DNA, read in part, is TGTGCCAGCAGCTCCCGGGACAGGGATACTGAA.

On this clone itself: Read sequence stops 3 residues before the CDR3 end, and the germline J gene provides the missing end. V is TRBV2 and J is TRBJ1-2; 9 nucleotides agree with TRBD1. Germline values: CDR1 SNHLY, CDR2 FYNNEI. The J segment lost 4 bases and the V segment lost 4 bases, leaving 4 bases of the junction unmatched. CDR3 length: 14 amino acids. The sequenced part of the CDR3 DNA is TGTGCCAGCAGTGGGGACAGGGACGGCTATGGC. Translating gives CASSGDRDGYG. The complete CDR3 protein is CASSGDRDGYGYTF.

Remarks on this clone: The DNA ends 3 residues before the CDR3 does, and the rest of the CDR3 is filled in from the germline J gene. The chain recombines TRBV5-6 with TRBJ2-3; the match to TRBD1 covers 10 bases. J gave up 5 bases and V 2 bases, and 5 bases lay outside the gene matches. Germline-derived CDR1 and CDR2 are SGHDT and YYEEEE. This CDR3 is built from 15 residues. CDR3 protein: CASSLTTGGEDTQYF. The part of the CDR3 DNA that was read is TGTGCCAGCAGCTTAACGACAGGGGGCGAAGATACG.

About this clone itself: The CDR3 is cut off 3 residues early in the read; its end comes from the germline J gene. J is TRBJ2-3 and V is TRBV11-2, with 8 positions matching TRBD1. After removal of 2 bases from V and 2 bases from J, the junction contained 3 bases not matched to a gene. CDR1 is SGHAT, CDR2 FQNNGV, per germline. The CDR3 has 15 residues. CDR3 amino acids: CASSLNRGATDTQYF. CDR3 DNA (partial): TGTGCCAGCAGCTTAAACAGGGGGGCCACAGATACG.

Notes on this clone: The read stops 3 residues short of the end of the CDR3; the missing end is completed from the germline J gene. This rearrangement joins TRBV18 to TRBJ2-4; a possible D gene is TRBD2 (5 bases). Deletions cut 5 bases from V and 7 bases from J, with 12 bases between. The CDR3 runs 13 residues. Germline V gene data show CDR1 as KGHSH and CDR2 as LQKENI. The sequenced CDR3 bases are TGTGCCAGCTCAGGTGAGGTAGCGAACATT. Protein product: CASSGEVANI. The whole CDR3 reads CASSGEVANIQYF.

Concerning this clone itself: The read stops 3 residues short of the end of the CDR3; the missing end is completed from the germline J gene. The V gene is TRBV19, the J gene TRBJ2-6; D may be TRBD1 (6 bases). Germline assignment: CDR1 LNHDA and CDR2 SQIVND (reference sequence). V was clipped by 6 bases and J by 2 bases, with 14 bases between them. The CDR3 contains 16 residues. The part of the CDR3 DNA that was read is TGTGCCAGTAGGAAGGACAGCCGACCTGGGGCCAACGTC. Its protein product is CASRKDSRPGANV. The CDR3, in full, reads CASRKDSRPGANVLTF.

The CDR3: CSARGEVGEFNQPQHF. CDR3 bases read: TGCAGTGCTAGAGGGGAAGTCGGGGAGTTCAATCAGCCC. The gene calls are TRBV20-1 and TRBJ1-5; D unclear. With the read ending 3 residues before the CDR3 end, the germline J gene is used to fill in that end. The V gene lost 1 base and the J gene lost 3 bases, with 16 bases spanning the gap. Germline V CDR1 and CDR2: DFQATT, SNEGSKA (reference sequence). The CDR3 runs 16 residues.

A word on this clone: The read terminates 3 residues ahead of where the CDR3 ends, so the germline J gene completes it. J is TRBJ2-3 and V is TRBV20-1, with a weak D call TRBD1 (6 bases). V was pared by 4 bases and J by 1 base, with 9 bases between. This CDR3 comprises 13 residues. CDR1 and CDR2 (germline): DFQATT, SNEGSKA (reference sequence). CDR3 protein: CSAKRQGTDTQYF. The CDR3 bases that were read are TGCAGTGCTAAAAGACAGGGCACAGATACG.

Comments on this clone: The CDR3 extends 3 residues past the end of the read, so its final part is completed from the germline J gene. The chain is built from TRBV10-3 and TRBJ2-2; 8 nucleotides align to TRBD2. After removal of 6 bases from V and 2 bases from J, the junction contained 2 bases not matched to a gene. There are 14 residues in the CDR3. Per the germline V gene, CDR1 is ENHRY and CDR2 is SYGVKD. CDR3 residues: CAISGGGNTGELFF. The sequenced CDR3 bases are TGTGCCATCAGCGGGGGGGGAAACACCGGGGAG.

For this clone: The read stops 3 residues short of the end of the CDR3; the missing end is completed from the germline J gene. The rearrangement links TRBV7-9 to TRBJ2-1, with TRBD1 as a possible D gene (5 bases). The CDR3 is 14 amino acids. Deletions cut 3 bases from V and 1 base from J, with 7 bases between. Germline CDR1 is SEHNR and CDR2 is FQNEAQ (reference sequence). CDR3 DNA (partial): TGTGCCAGCAGCTTGTCAGGGTCCTACAATGAG. Its protein is CASSLSGSYNE. The full CDR3 protein reads CASSLSGSYNEQFF.

With regard to this clone: The read falls 3 residues short of the CDR3 end, and the missing part is taken from the germline J gene. V gene TRBV14 combines with J gene TRBJ1-2, with 9 nucleotides matching TRBD1. This CDR3 has 15 amino acids. The germline gives CDR1 SGHDN, CDR2 FVKESK. The J segment lost 4 bases and the V segment lost 4 bases, leaving 7 bases of the junction unmatched. CDR3 region: CASSPRGQGVYGYTF. The part of the CDR3 DNA that was read is TGTGCCAGCAGCCCGAGGGGACAGGGAGTCTATGGC.

Of note for this clone: The observed sequence ends 3 residues before the CDR3 terminus, with the missing tail filled in from the germline J gene. V is TRBV7-9 and J is TRBJ2-7, with TRBD1 as a possible D gene (6 bases). The CDR3 spans 14 residues. The ends were cut back, 4 bases at V and 1 base at J, with 11 bases in the middle. From germline, CDR1 is SEHNR and CDR2 FQNEAQ (reference sequence). This chain's CDR3 is CASSYREFSYEQYF. The sequenced part of the CDR3 DNA is TGTGCCAGCAGCTACAGGGAATTTTCCTACGAG.

As to this clone: The read stops 3 residues short of the end of the CDR3; the missing end is completed from the germline J gene. This chain uses TRBV28 with TRBJ2-4; 7 nucleotides line up with TRBD2. Germline CDR1 is MDHEN and CDR2 is SYDVKM. The CDR3 extends over 14 amino acids. CDR3 DNA (partial): TGTGCCAGCAGTTTAGATCAGGGAGGGAAGCTT. Its translation is CASSLDQGGKL. The complete CDR3 sequence is CASSLDQGGKLQYF. Full variable domain (outside the CDR3, taken from reference TRBV28 and TRBJ2-4): DVKVTQSSRYLVKRTGEKVFLECVQDMDHENMFWYRQDPGLGLRLIYFSYDVKMKEKGDIPEGYSVSREKKERFSLILESASTNQTSMYLCASSLDQGGKLQYFGAGTRLSVL.

Turning to this clone: The observed sequence ends 3 residues before the CDR3 terminus, with the missing tail filled in from the germline J gene. The rearrangement joins TRBV7-8 to TRBJ2-2; 10 nucleotides agree with TRBD1. V lost 6 bases, J lost 6 bases, and 13 bases stayed unmatched. This CDR3 is 17 amino acids long. Germline assignment: CDR1 SGHVS and CDR2 FQNEAQ. CDR3 sequence reads: CASRASMGQGFAGELFF. CDR3 DNA, as far as it was read: TGTGCCAGCAGGGCGTCGATGGGACAGGGGTTCGCCGGGGAG.

A note on this clone: From the germline J gene comes the end of the CDR3, since the read stops 3 residues before it. The V call is TRBV7-3, the J call TRBJ2-3; D may be TRBD2 (5 bases). V lost 2 bases and J lost 1, with 10 bases in between. The CDR3 covers 15 residues. Germline V gives CDR1 SGHTA, CDR2 FQGTGA. The CDR3 here is CASSLGDSGTDTQYF. The sequenced part of the CDR3 DNA is TGTGCCAGCAGCTTAGGGGATAGCGGCACAGATACG.

The DNA read from the CDR3 is TGTGCCAGCAGCTTATCCCTTTACGGCGGGGGGGATCAAGAGACC. Amino acids: CASSLSLYGGGDQET. The complete CDR3 protein is CASSLSLYGGGDQETQYF. The chain couples TRBV7-6 to TRBJ2-5; TRBD2 matches 9 bases. The CDR3 extends 3 residues past the end of the read, so its final part is completed from the germline J gene. CDR1 SGHVS and CDR2 FNYEAQ come from the germline V gene. The junction had 12 bases not matched to a gene; V was cut back by 2 bases and J by 2 bases. This CDR3 comprises 18 residues.

Worth noting for this clone: The read ends 3 residues early relative to the CDR3; the germline J gene fills the gap. The rearrangement uses TRBV9 and TRBJ2-3, with a weak D call TRBD2 (6 bases). Deletions cut 5 bases from V and 0 bases from J, with 10 bases between. CDR1 is SGDLS, CDR2 YYNGEE, per germline. CDR3 length: 14 amino acids. CDR3 DNA, as far as it was read: TGTGCCAGCAGTAGGAGGGTTAGCACAGATACG. Its translation: CASSRRVSTDT. The entire CDR3 protein reads CASSRRVSTDTQYF.

Turning to this clone: The read ends 3 residues before the CDR3 terminus; that terminus is restored from the germline J gene. The rearrangement uses TRBV5-1 and TRBJ2-7, with D unclear. The V end lost 2 bases, the J end lost 1 base, and 16 bases lay between the germline ends. CDR1 is SGHRS and CDR2 is YFSETQ in the germline V gene. The CDR3 has 16 residues. The covered CDR3 bases are TGCGCCAGCAGCTTAGGGCAGCTGAAGCAGTCCTACGAG. As protein: CASSLGQLKQSYE. The entire CDR3 protein reads CASSLGQLKQSYEQYF.

In regard to this clone: The read halts 3 residues ahead of the CDR3 end, with the missing end drawn from the germline J gene. The chain recombines TRBV4-1 with TRBJ2-3; 9 bases line up with TRBD1. Germline lookup yields CDR1 MGHRA and CDR2 YSYEKL. V shed 6 bases, J shed 2 bases, and the junction held 6 bases outside the gene matches. CDR3 size: 15 residues. The covered CDR3 bases are TGCGCCAGCAGAACCGGGACAGGGTACACAGATACG. Amino acid sequence: CASRTGTGYTDT. The entire CDR3 is CASRTGTGYTDTQYF.

As for this clone: The read ends 3 residues before the CDR3 terminus; that terminus is restored from the germline J gene. The gene calls are TRBV30 and TRBJ1-1, with D possibly being TRBD1 (5 bases). Germline V lookup: CDR1 GTSNPN, CDR2 SVGIG (reference sequence). This CDR3 is 11 amino acids long. The CDR3 bases that were read are TGTGCCTGGAGTCAGGGTTTTTTG. It specifies CAWSQGFL. The entire CDR3 reads CAWSQGFLAFF.

About this clone itself: Read sequence stops 3 residues before the CDR3 end, and the germline J gene provides the missing end. The chain recombines TRBV5-1 with TRBJ1-6; 10 bases match TRBD1. From germline, CDR1 is SGHRS and CDR2 YFSETQ. This CDR3 has 15 residues. With V trimmed by 4 bases and J by 10 bases, 8 bases remained unmatched. CDR3 DNA (partial): TGCGCCAGCAGCCCCGGGGACAGGGGTGGCTCACCC. As protein: CASSPGDRGGSP. The whole CDR3 region reads CASSPGDRGGSPLHF.

For this clone: The read comes to an end 3 residues before the CDR3 does, leaving the germline J gene to fill in the end. The V gene is TRBV2, the J gene TRBJ2-1; D gene ambiguous. Germline CDR1 SNHLY, CDR2 FYNNEI. This CDR3 contains 16 residues. The V gene lost 0 bases and the J gene lost 9 bases, with 18 bases spanning the gap. This CDR3 reads CASSEAPSTPWSEQFF. The DNA read from the CDR3 is TGTGCCAGCAGTGAAGCCCCATCGACACCTTGGAGTGAG.

On this clone itself: With the read ending 3 residues before the CDR3 end, the germline J gene is used to fill in that end. The chain has TRBV4-1 and TRBJ1-1, with D unresolved. Between the trimmed V and J ends, which lost 4 bases and 1 base, there was a span of 10 bases. Germline CDR1 MGHRA, CDR2 YSYEKL. The CDR3 is 14 amino acids. The CDR3 bases that were read are TGCGCCAGCAGCCGAGGCACAGCGAACACTGAA. The encoded protein is CASSRGTANTE. The CDR3 in its entirety is CASSRGTANTEAFF.

As for this clone: The read terminates 3 residues before the CDR3 end, so the remaining end is supplied by the germline J gene. The chain has TRBV5-1 and TRBJ1-3; D remains unclear. The CDR3 loop spans 13 amino acids. Germline V gives CDR1 SGHRS, CDR2 YFSETQ. V was pared by 5 bases and J by 0 bases, with 6 bases between. The DNA read from the CDR3 is TGCGCCAGCAGACAGACCTCTGGAAACACC. Translating gives CASRQTSGNT. The CDR3 as a whole reads CASRQTSGNTIYF.

To note about this clone: The CDR3 extends 3 residues past the end of the read, so its final part is completed from the germline J gene. The rearrangement joins TRBV7-2 to TRBJ1-4, with unresolved D. The CDR3 consists of 15 residues. Germline CDR1 SGHTA, CDR2 FQGNSA. The CDR3 sequence is CASSLVIAYNNELFF. CDR3 DNA, as far as it was read: TGTGCCAGCAGCTTAGTGATTGCTTACAATAATGAA. Variable domain in full (rest from reference TRBV7-2 and TRBJ1-4): GAGVSQSPSNKVTEKGKDVELRCDPISGHTALYWYRQSLGQGLEFLIYFQGNSAPDKSGLPSDRFSAERTGGSVSTLTIQRTQQEDSAVYLCASSLVIAYNNELFFGSGTQLSVL.

A remark on this clone: The read ends 3 residues early relative to the CDR3; the germline J gene fills the gap. The chain recombines TRBV6-1 with TRBJ1-1; 9 bases are a match to TRBD1. This CDR3 has 15 amino acids. V lost 4 bases and J lost 2; bases outside the gene matches: 5. Germline CDR1 MNHNS, CDR2 SASEGT. CDR3 loop: CASSADRGFNTEAFF. CDR3 DNA (partial): TGTGCCAGCAGTGCGGACAGGGGATTTAACACTGAA.

About this clone itself: The CDR3 end is not reached by the read, which stops 3 residues before it; the germline J gene fills it in. The chain has TRBV5-1 and TRBJ1-3; possible D gene TRBD1, 6 bases. From germline, CDR1 is SGHRS and CDR2 YFSETQ. The CDR3 runs 14 residues. The germline V and J ends were trimmed by 0 bases and 3 bases, with 7 bases remaining between them. Incomplete CDR3 DNA: TGCGCCAGCAGCTTGGCAGGGGATGGAAACACC. This codes for CASSLAGDGNT. The CDR3 as a whole reads CASSLAGDGNTIYF.

For this clone: The missing CDR3 end, 3 residues past where the read stops, is filled in from the germline J gene. The chain recombines TRBV11-1 with TRBJ2-3, with 10 positions matching TRBD1. The CDR3 spans 15 residues. Looked up from germline, CDR1 is SGHAT and CDR2 is FQDESV (reference sequence). Germline trimming cut 5 bases from V and 4 bases from J; bases unmatched to any gene: 6. CDR3: CASSGQGGKADTQYF. The covered CDR3 bases are TGTGCCAGCAGCGGACAGGGGGGGAAGGCAGATACG.